This TCR beta chain was captured in a study of technical replicates of blood from several donors. Germline CDR1 and CDR2: MNHEY and SMNVEV (reference sequence). The V and J ends lost 3 bases and 0 bases respectively, with 5 bases between them. CDR3 length equals 13 residues. Only in-frame clones appear in the TCRdb table, and some are missing; sequencing was by immunoSEQ multiplex PCR. The sample lists about 94,000 clones, approximately 96% occurring once. This rearrangement joins TRBV27 to TRBJ1-2; D gene uncertain. The sample was T cells isolated from PBMCs. The source of this sequence is a human donor in good health. DNA of the CDR3: TGTGCCAGCAGTTTGATAGCTAACTATGGCTACACCTTC. The encoded protein is CASSLIANYGYTF.